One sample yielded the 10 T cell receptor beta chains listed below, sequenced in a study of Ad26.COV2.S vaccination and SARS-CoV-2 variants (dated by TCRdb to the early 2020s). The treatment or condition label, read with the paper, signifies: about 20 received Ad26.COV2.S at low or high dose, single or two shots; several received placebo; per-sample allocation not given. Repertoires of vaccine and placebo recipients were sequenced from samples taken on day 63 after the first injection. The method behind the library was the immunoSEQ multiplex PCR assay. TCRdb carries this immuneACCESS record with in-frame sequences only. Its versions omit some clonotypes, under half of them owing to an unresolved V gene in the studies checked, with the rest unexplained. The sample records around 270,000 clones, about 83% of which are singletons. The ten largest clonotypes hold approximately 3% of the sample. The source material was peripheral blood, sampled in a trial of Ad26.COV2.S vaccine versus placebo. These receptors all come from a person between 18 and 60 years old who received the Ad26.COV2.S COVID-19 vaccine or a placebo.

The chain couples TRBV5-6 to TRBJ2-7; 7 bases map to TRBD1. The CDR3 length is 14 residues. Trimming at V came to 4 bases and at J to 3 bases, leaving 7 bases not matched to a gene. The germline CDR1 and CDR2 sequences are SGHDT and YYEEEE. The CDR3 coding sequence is TGTGCCAGCAGCCCACCGGGACAGATCTACGAGCAGTACGTC. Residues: CASSPPGQIYEQYV.

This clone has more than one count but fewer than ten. Written as DNA, the CDR3 is TGTGCCAGTTCCGGGACAGGGGGAGGTCAGCCCCAGCATTTT. It is translated as CASSGTGGGQPQHF. The chain is built from TRBV2 and TRBJ1-5; 11 bases are shared with TRBD1. The V and J ends lost 9 bases and 6 bases, in that order; junction bases with no gene match: 7. The CDR3 consists of 14 residues. Germline loops: CDR1 SNHLY, CDR2 FYNNEI.

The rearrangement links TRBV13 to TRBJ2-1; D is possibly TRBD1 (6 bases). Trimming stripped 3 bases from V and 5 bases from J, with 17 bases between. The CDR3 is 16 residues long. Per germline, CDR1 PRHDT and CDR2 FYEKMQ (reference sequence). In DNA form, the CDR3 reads TGTGCCAGCAGCTTCTCCCTAGGGACAAACAACAATGAGCAGTTCTTC. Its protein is CASSFSLGTNNNEQFF. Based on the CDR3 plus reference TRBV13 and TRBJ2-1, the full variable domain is AAGVIQSPRHLIKEKRETATLKCYPIPRHDTVYWYQQGPGQDPQFLISFYEKMQSDKGSIPDRFSAQQFSDYHSELNMSSLELGDSALYFCASSFSLGTNNNEQFFGPGTRLTVL.

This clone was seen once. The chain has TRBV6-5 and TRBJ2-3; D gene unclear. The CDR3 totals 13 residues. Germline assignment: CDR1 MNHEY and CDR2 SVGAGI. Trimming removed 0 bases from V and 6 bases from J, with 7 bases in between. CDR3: CASSYSLFDTQYF. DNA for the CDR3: TGTGCCAGCAGTTACTCGTTATTTGATACGCAGTATTTT.

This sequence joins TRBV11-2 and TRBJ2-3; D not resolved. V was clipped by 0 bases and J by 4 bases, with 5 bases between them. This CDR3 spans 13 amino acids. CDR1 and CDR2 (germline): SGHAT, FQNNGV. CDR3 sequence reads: CASSLDRSDTQYF. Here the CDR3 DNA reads TGTGCCAGCAGCTTAGATCGGTCAGATACGCAGTATTTT.

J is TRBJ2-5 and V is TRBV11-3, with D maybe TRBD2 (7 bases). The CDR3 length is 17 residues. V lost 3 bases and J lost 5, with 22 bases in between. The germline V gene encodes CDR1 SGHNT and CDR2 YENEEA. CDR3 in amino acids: CASSLGRGAGARETQYF. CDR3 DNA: TGTGCCAGCAGCTTGGGGAGAGGGGCGGGGGCCCGGGAGACCCAGTACTTC.

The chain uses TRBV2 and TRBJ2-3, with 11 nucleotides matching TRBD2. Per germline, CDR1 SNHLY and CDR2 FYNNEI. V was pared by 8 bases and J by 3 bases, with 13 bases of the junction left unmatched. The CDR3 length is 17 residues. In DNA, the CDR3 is TGTGCCAGCGCTCTCGTCAAGAGACTAGCGGGAACAGATACGCAGTATTTT. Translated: CASALVKRLAGTDTQYF.

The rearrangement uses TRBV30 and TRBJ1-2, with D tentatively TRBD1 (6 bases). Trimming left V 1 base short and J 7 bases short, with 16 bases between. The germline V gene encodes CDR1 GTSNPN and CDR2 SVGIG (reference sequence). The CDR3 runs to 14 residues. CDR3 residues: CAWSGLQGRGGYTF. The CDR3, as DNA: TGTGCCTGGAGTGGGTTACAGGGCCGGGGTGGCTACACCTTC. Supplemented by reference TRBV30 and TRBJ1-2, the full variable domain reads SQTIHQWPATLVQPVGSPLSLECTVEGTSNPNLYWYRQAAGRGLQLLFYSVGIGQISSEVPQNLSASRPQDRQFILSSKKLLLSDSGFYLCAWSGLQGRGGYTFGSGTRLTVV.

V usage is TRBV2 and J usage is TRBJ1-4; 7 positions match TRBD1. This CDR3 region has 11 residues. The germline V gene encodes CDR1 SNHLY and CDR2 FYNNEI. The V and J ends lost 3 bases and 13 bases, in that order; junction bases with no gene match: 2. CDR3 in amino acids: CASSEGQSLFF. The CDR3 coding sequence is TGTGCCAGCAGTGAGGGACAGTCACTGTTTTTT.

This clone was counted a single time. DNA of the CDR3: TGTGCCAGTAGTATGGGACAGGCCCCCTACGAGCAGTACTTC. Its protein product is CASSMGQAPYEQYF. V is TRBV19 and J is TRBJ2-7; 8 bases map to TRBD1. The germline gives CDR1 LNHDA, CDR2 SQIVND (reference sequence). This CDR3 spans 14 amino acids. The ends lost 3 bases at V and 2 bases at J; junction bases unmatched: 3.